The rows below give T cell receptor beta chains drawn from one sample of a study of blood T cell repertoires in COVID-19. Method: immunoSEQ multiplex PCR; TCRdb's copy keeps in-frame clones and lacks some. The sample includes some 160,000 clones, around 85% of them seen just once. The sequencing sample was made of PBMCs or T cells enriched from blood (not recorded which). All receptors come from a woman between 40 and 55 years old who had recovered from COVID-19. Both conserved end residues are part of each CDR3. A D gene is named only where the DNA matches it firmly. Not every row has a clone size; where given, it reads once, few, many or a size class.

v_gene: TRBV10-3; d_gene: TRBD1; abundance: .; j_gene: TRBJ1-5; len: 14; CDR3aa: CATAGQGYDQPQHF; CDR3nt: TGTGCCACAGCGGGACAGGGGTACGATCAGCCCCAGCATTTT
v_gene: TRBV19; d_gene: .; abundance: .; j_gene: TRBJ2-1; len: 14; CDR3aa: CASSMAGQYNEQFF; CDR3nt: TGTGCCAGTAGTATGGCGGGACAGTACAATGAGCAGTTCTTC
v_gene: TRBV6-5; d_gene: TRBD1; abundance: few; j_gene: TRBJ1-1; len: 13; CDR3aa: CASLGQANTEAFF; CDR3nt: TGTGCCAGCCTGGGACAGGCGAACACTGAAGCTTTCTTT
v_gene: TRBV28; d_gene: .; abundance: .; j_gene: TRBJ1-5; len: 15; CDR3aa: CASREQWAGNQPQHF; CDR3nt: TGTGCCAGCAGGGAACAATGGGCAGGCAATCAGCCCCAGCATTTT
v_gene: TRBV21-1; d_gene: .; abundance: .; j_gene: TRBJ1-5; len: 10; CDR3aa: CATSARPQHF; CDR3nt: TGTGCCACGTCAGCGAGGCCCCAGCATTTT
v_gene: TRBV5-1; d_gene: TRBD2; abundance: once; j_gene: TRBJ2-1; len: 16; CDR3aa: CASSRELAGLNNEQFF; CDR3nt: TGCGCCAGCAGCCGAGAACTAGCGGGGCTAAACAATGAGCAGTTCTTC
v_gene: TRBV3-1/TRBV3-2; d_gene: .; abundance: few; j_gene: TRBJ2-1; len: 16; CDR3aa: CASSQGMGGPSNEQFF; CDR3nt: TGTGCCAGCAGCCAAGGGATGGGGGGGCCCTCCAATGAGCAGTTCTTC
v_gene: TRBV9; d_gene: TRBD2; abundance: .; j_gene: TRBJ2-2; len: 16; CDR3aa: CASSVWREKPTGELFF; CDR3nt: TGTGCCAGCAGCGTATGGCGGGAGAAACCCACCGGGGAGCTGTTTTTT
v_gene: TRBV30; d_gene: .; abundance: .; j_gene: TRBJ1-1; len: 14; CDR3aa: CAWTAGTQNTEAFF; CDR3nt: TGTGCCTGGACCGCCGGGACACAGAACACTGAAGCTTTCTTT
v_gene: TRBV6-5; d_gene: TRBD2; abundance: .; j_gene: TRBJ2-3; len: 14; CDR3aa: CASSLAGGTDTQYF; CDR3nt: TGTGCCAGCAGCCTAGCGGGGGGTACAGATACGCAGTATTTT
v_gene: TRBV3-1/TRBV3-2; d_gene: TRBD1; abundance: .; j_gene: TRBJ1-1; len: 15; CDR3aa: CASSQDIGGGTEAFF; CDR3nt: TGTGCCAGCAGCCAAGATATAGGGGGCGGCACTGAAGCTTTCTTT
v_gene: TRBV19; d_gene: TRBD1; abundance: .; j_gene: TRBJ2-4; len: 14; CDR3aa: CASSDRAAGNIQYF; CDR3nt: TGTGCCAGTAGCGACAGGGCGGCGGGAAACATTCAGTACTTC
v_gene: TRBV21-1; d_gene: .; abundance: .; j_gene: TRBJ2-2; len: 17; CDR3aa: CAIQGLASGRYTGELFF; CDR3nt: TGTGCCATACAGGGGTTGGCTAGCGGGAGATACACCGGGGAGCTGTTTTTT
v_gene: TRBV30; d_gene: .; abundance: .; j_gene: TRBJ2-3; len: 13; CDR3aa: CAWTTGGTDTQYF; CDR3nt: TGTGCCTGGACGACTGGAGGCACAGATACGCAGTATTTT
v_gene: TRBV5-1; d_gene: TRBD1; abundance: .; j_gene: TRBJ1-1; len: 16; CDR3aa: CASSLEPTGSRTEAFF; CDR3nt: TGCGCCAGCAGCTTGGAGCCGACAGGGAGTCGTACTGAAGCTTTCTTT
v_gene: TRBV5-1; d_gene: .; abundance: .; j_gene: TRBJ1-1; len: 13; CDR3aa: CASSLFGGTEAFF; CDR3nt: TGCGCCAGCAGTCTTTTCGGCGGAACTGAAGCTTTCTTT
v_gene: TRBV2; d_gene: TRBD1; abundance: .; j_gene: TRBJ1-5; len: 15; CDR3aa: CASQGGRREGQPQHF; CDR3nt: TGTGCCAGCCAGGGGGGCAGGCGGGAGGGTCAGCCCCAGCATTTT
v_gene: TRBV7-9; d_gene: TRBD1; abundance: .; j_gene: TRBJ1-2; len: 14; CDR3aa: CASTSDDRVVGYTF; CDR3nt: TGTGCCAGCACCTCTGATGACAGGGTGGTTGGCTACACCTTC
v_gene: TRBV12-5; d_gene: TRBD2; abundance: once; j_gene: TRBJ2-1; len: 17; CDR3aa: CASGLGTSGGAHAEQFF; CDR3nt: TGTGCTAGTGGTTTGGGGACTAGCGGGGGGGCCCATGCTGAGCAGTTCTTC
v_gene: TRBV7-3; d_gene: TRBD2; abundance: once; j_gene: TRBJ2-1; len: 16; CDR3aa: CASSLGLAGDRNEQFF; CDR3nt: TGTGCCAGCAGCTTAGGACTAGCGGGAGACAGAAATGAGCAGTTCTTC
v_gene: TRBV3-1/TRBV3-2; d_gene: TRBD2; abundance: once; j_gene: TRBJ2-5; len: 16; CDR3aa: CASSQNSGGVQETQYF; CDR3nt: TGTGCCAGCAGCCAAAATAGCGGGGGGGTTCAAGAGACCCAGTACTTC
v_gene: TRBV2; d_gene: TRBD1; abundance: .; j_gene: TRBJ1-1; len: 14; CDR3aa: CASSYDRVATEAFF; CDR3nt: TGTGCCAGCAGTTATGACAGGGTGGCCACTGAAGCTTTCTTT
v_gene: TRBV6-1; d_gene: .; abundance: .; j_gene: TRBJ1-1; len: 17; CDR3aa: CASSERGVRAGLTEAFF; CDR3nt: TGTGCCAGCAGTGAAAGAGGAGTCAGAGCTGGTTTAACTGAAGCTTTCTTT
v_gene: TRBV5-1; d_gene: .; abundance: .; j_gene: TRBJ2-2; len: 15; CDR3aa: CASSLRVGTTGELFF; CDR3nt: TGCGCCAGCAGCTTGCGGGTTGGTACCACCGGGGAGCTGTTTTTT
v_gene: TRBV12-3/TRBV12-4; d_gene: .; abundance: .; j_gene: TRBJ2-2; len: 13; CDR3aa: CASSHRVGGELFF; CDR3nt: TGTGCCAGCAGCCACAGGGTGGGCGGGGAGCTGTTTTTT
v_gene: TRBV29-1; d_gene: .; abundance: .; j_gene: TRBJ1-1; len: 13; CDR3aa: CSVALNRATEAFF; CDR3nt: TGCAGCGTCGCCCTCAACAGGGCCACTGAAGCTTTCTTT
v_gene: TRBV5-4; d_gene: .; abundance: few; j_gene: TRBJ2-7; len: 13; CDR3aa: CASSLDRLYEQYF; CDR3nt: TGTGCCAGCAGCTTGGACAGACTATACGAGCAGTACTTC
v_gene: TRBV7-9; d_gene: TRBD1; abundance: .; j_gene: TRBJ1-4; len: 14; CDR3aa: CASSPDREVEKLFF; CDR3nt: TGTGCCAGCAGCCCGGACAGGGAGGTTGAAAAACTGTTTTTT
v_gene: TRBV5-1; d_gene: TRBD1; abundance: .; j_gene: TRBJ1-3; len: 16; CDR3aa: CASSLADRPSGNTIYF; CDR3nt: TGCGCCAGCAGTTTGGCGGACAGGCCCTCTGGAAACACCATATATTTT
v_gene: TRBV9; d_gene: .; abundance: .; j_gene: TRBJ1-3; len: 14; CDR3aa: CASSAGNSGNTIYF; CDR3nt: TGTGCCAGCAGCGCGGGAAACTCTGGAAACACCATATATTTT
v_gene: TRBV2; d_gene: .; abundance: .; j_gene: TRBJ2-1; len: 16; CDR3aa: CASRPGGPGSYNEQFF; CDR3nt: TGTGCCAGCAGGCCAGGGGGGCCGGGCTCCTACAATGAGCAGTTCTTC
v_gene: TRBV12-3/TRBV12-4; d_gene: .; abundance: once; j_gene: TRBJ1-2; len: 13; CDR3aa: CASSPTEGRGYTF; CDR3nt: TGTGCCAGCAGTCCGACCGAGGGTAGAGGCTACACCTTC
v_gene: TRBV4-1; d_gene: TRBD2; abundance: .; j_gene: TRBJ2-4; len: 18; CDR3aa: CASSPGLAGGVAKNIQYF; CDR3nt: TGCGCCAGCAGCCCGGGACTAGCGGGAGGGGTGGCCAAAAACATTCAGTACTTC
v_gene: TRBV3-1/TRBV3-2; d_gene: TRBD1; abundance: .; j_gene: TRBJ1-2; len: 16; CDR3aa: CASSQGDRGQSYGYTF; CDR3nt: TGTGCCAGCAGCCAAGGAGACAGGGGGCAATCCTATGGCTACACCTTC
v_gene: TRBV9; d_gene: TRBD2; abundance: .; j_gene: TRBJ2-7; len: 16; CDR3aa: CASSSKREAISYEQYF; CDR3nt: TGTGCCAGCAGCTCAAAGCGGGAGGCGATTTCCTACGAGCAGTACTTC
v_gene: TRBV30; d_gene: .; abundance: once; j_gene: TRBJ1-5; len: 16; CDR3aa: CAWSLQGPPSNQPQHF; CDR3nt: TGTGCCTGGTCTCTACAGGGCCCCCCAAGCAATCAGCCCCAGCATTTT